Listed below are T cell receptor beta chains from one sample, sequenced in a study of OX40 agonist ivuxolimab in advanced cancers. TCRdb's table, derived via immunoSEQ multiplex PCR, lists solely in-frame clones and lacks some. The repertoire holds 60,000 to 85,000 clones, with 90% as singletons. Sample: CD4+ or CD8+ T cells sorted from blood, taken in a trial of the OX40 agonist ivuxolimab. The receptors here all came from an adult with an advanced solid tumor such as melanoma, head and neck, liver or kidney cancer. CDR3s include the opening cysteine and the closing phenylalanine or tryptophan. The D gene is left open where the match is weak. Clone size is shown for a subset of rows, as once, few, many or a class of expanded clone.

>15|NA|TRBJ1-5|TRBV7-2|TRBD1
CASSPTGGRDQPQHF
TGTGCCAGCAGCCCGACAGGGGGCAGGGATCAGCCCCAGCATTTT
>15|NA|TRBJ1-5|TRBV7-8|NA
CASSPRRGFNQPQHF
TGTGCCAGCAGCCCTAGGAGGGGCTTTAATCAGCCCCAGCATTTT
>15|NA|TRBJ2-3|TRBV6-5|NA
CASSYGLTQSDTQYF
TGTGCCAGCAGTTACGGACTCACCCAGTCTGATACGCAGTATTTT
>15|NA|TRBJ2-5|TRBV7-2|NA
CASGVSVRDQETQYF
TGTGCCAGCGGGGTGTCCGTGAGGGACCAAGAGACCCAGTACTTC
>14|NA|TRBJ1-3|TRBV7-2|NA
CASSPRRPLDTIYF
TGTGCCAGCAGCCCCCGTCGCCCACTGGACACCATATATTTT
>15|NA|TRBJ2-1|TRBV7-2|TRBD2
CASSPIAGGRNEQFF
TGTGCCAGCAGCCCTATAGCGGGAGGTAGAAATGAGCAGTTCTTC
>16|NA|TRBJ1-2|TRBV27|TRBD1
CATARWQGDYNYGYTF
TGTGCCACCGCTAGGTGGCAGGGGGACTATAACTATGGCTACACCTTC
>15|NA|TRBJ2-5|TRBV6-1|NA
CASSEAGTYQETQYF
TGTGCCAGCAGTGAAGCGGGGACATACCAAGAGACCCAGTACTTC
>14|few|TRBJ1-1|TRBV10-3|TRBD1
CAIRRTGENTEAFF
TGTGCCATCAGGAGGACAGGGGAGAACACTGAAGCTTTCTTT
>16|NA|TRBJ2-7|TRBV29-1|TRBD1
CSVGRNGGQGYYEQYF
TGCAGCGTCGGCCGGAACGGGGGACAGGGTTACTACGAGCAGTACTTC
>14|NA|TRBJ2-2|TRBV5-6|NA
CATARGSSTGELFF
TGTGCCACCGCGAGGGGGTCATCCACCGGGGAGCTGTTTTTT
>15|NA|TRBJ2-1|TRBV7-2|TRBD2
CASSFLAGYYNEQFF
TGTGCCAGCAGCTTTCTAGCGGGGTACTACAATGAGCAGTTCTTC
>17|NA|TRBJ2-3|TRBV10-1|NA
CASIPTSDSRLNDTQYF
TGCGCCAGCATCCCAACCTCGGATAGCCGCTTGAATGATACGCAGTATTTT
>16|NA|TRBJ2-1|TRBV7-9|TRBD2
CASIQGGLAGVREQFF
TGTGCCAGCATCCAAGGGGGGCTAGCGGGAGTTCGAGAGCAGTTCTTC